These T cell receptor beta chains were read from a single sample in a study of shared clonotypes between healthy human individuals. Clones were read by immunoSEQ multiplex PCR, and TCRdb kept only the in-frame ones, dropping some. In the table there are about 710,000 clones, around 70% of which are singletons. Sample: memory CD4+ T cells sorted from blood. Receptors were obtained from a woman between 25 and 40 years old in good health. Each CDR3 is given with its conserved first and last residue. The D gene is left open where the match is weak. The listing skips clone size in some rows; elsewhere it reads once, few, many or a size class.

CDR3aa: CASRTPGTLYEQYF
v_gene: TRBV6-5
j_gene: TRBJ2-7
abundance: -
d_gene: -

CDR3aa: CASSLTSSSYNEQFF
v_gene: TRBV5-1
j_gene: TRBJ2-1
abundance: -
d_gene: -

CDR3aa: CASRGNSRGNEQFF
v_gene: TRBV6-5
j_gene: TRBJ2-1
abundance: -
d_gene: -

CDR3aa: CASSSVGGIFTEAFF
v_gene: TRBV7-2
j_gene: TRBJ1-1
abundance: -
d_gene: -

CDR3aa: CASSLANGDTQYF
v_gene: TRBV18
j_gene: TRBJ2-3
abundance: -
d_gene: -

CDR3aa: CASSLVPDGYTF
v_gene: TRBV7-2
j_gene: TRBJ1-2
abundance: -
d_gene: -

CDR3aa: CASSQGASGDQPQHF
v_gene: TRBV4-1
j_gene: TRBJ1-5
abundance: -
d_gene: -

CDR3aa: CASSYRETYEQYF
v_gene: TRBV6-5
j_gene: TRBJ2-7
abundance: many
d_gene: -

CDR3aa: CASQGGPNTGELFF
v_gene: TRBV11-3
j_gene: TRBJ2-2
abundance: -
d_gene: -

CDR3aa: CASAGTYEQYF
v_gene: TRBV28
j_gene: TRBJ2-7
abundance: -
d_gene: -

CDR3aa: CASSPKSGTNTGELFF
v_gene: TRBV18
j_gene: TRBJ2-2
abundance: -
d_gene: -

CDR3aa: CASRDTGGSYEQYF
v_gene: TRBV28
j_gene: TRBJ2-7
abundance: -
d_gene: TRBD1

CDR3aa: CASSEPGQGGNQPQHF
v_gene: TRBV2
j_gene: TRBJ1-5
abundance: -
d_gene: -

CDR3aa: CASSIAGGATGELFF
v_gene: TRBV19
j_gene: TRBJ2-2
abundance: -
d_gene: -

CDR3aa: CASSMGRSNQPQHF
v_gene: TRBV7-9
j_gene: TRBJ1-5
abundance: -
d_gene: -

CDR3aa: CASSSPYTEAFF
v_gene: TRBV27
j_gene: TRBJ1-1
abundance: -
d_gene: -

CDR3aa: CASNRDTYNYGYTF
v_gene: TRBV28
j_gene: TRBJ1-2
abundance: -
d_gene: -

CDR3aa: CASSDTGVGRTQYF
v_gene: TRBV11-3
j_gene: TRBJ2-5
abundance: -
d_gene: TRBD1

CDR3aa: CASSEYGGSGNQPQHF
v_gene: TRBV2
j_gene: TRBJ1-5
abundance: -
d_gene: -

CDR3aa: CAQNRGAYEQYF
v_gene: TRBV30
j_gene: -
abundance: -
d_gene: TRBD1

CDR3aa: CAWRPGGAGEQYF
v_gene: TRBV30
j_gene: TRBJ2-7
abundance: -
d_gene: TRBD2

CDR3aa: CASSHSGSGSDEQFF
v_gene: TRBV4-1
j_gene: TRBJ2-1
abundance: -
d_gene: TRBD2

CDR3aa: CASRRAGTEKNIQYF
v_gene: TRBV27
j_gene: TRBJ2-4
abundance: -
d_gene: TRBD1

CDR3aa: CASSPLGQGGGTGELFF
v_gene: TRBV4-1
j_gene: TRBJ2-2
abundance: -
d_gene: TRBD1

CDR3aa: CASSLQGMEADEKLFF
v_gene: TRBV5-1
j_gene: TRBJ1-4
abundance: -
d_gene: TRBD1

CDR3aa: CASSPPRAGGVASTDTQYF
v_gene: TRBV9
j_gene: TRBJ2-3
abundance: -
d_gene: TRBD2

CDR3aa: CASSTRGTDTQYF
v_gene: TRBV6-5
j_gene: TRBJ2-3
abundance: -
d_gene: -

CDR3aa: CASRVGGVRGEQYF
v_gene: TRBV19
j_gene: TRBJ2-7
abundance: -
d_gene: -

CDR3aa: CASSEPRSDRNQPQHF
v_gene: TRBV6-1
j_gene: TRBJ1-5
abundance: -
d_gene: -

CDR3aa: CASTRAGNTIYF
v_gene: TRBV28
j_gene: TRBJ1-3
abundance: -
d_gene: -

CDR3aa: CAWTGTGASEAFF
v_gene: TRBV30
j_gene: TRBJ1-1
abundance: -
d_gene: TRBD1

CDR3aa: CASSRGTGELANEKLFF
v_gene: TRBV7-8
j_gene: TRBJ1-4
abundance: few
d_gene: TRBD1

CDR3aa: CASSTGGAAGELEQYF
v_gene: TRBV28
j_gene: TRBJ2-7
abundance: -
d_gene: TRBD2

CDR3aa: CASSFRDSGVTYNEQFF
v_gene: TRBV7-8
j_gene: TRBJ2-1
abundance: -
d_gene: TRBD2

CDR3aa: CASSLARGQGSYGYTF
v_gene: TRBV7-9
j_gene: TRBJ1-2
abundance: -
d_gene: TRBD1

CDR3aa: CASRERRDYGEQFF
v_gene: TRBV5-1
j_gene: TRBJ2-1
abundance: -
d_gene: -

CDR3aa: CASSQNRGQMGEQYF
v_gene: TRBV5-1
j_gene: TRBJ2-7
abundance: -
d_gene: TRBD1

CDR3aa: CASSESITGELFF
v_gene: TRBV10-1
j_gene: TRBJ2-2
abundance: -
d_gene: -